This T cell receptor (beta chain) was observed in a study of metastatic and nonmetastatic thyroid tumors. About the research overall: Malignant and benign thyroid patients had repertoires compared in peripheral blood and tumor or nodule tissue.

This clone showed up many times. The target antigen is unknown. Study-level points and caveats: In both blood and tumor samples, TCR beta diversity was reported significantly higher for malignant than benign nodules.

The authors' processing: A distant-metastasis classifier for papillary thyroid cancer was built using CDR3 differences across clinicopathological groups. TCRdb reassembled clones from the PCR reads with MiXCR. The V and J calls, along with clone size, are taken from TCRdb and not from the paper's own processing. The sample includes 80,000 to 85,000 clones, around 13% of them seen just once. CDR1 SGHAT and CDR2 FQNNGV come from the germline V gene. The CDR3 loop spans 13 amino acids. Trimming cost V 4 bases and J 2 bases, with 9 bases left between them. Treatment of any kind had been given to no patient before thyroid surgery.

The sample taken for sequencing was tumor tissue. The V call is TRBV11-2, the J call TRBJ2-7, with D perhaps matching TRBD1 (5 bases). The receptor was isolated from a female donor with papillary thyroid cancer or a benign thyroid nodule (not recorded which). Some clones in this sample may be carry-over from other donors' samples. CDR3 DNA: TGTGCCAGCAGCTACACAGGTGCCTACGAGCAGTACTTC. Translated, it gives CASSYTGAYEQYF.